The 18 T cell receptor beta chains reported below all come from one sample, sequenced in a study of type 1 regulatory T cells (dated by TCRdb to about 2021). Antigens of these TCRs are unknown. These reads were obtained on an Illumina MiSeq. TCRdb passed the public sequencing reads through fastp at Q25 and MiXCR, retaining productive beta sequences. Each entry merges the rows of one CDR3 protein and shows their most common DNA and genes. The sample records over 55,000 distinct CDR3 sequences, around 57% of which are singletons. 7.6% of the sample is in the top ten clones. The sequencing input was cultured T cells, either the whole culture or a sorted T cell fraction (not recorded which). The cell subset or site label on this specimen signifies: Tr1-enriched cell product generated in vitro against host alloantigens. These receptors all stem from a human donor in good health.

The rearrangement uses TRBV20-1 and TRBJ1-6; 12 bases line up with TRBD1. Per germline, CDR1 DFQATT and CDR2 SNEGSKA (reference sequence). Trimming removed 3 bases from V and 6 bases from J; junction bases left unmatched: 6. CDR3 length: 16 amino acids. CDR3 DNA sequence: TGCAGTGCTAGGGGGACAGGGGGCTTTCGTAATTCACCCCTCCACTTT. Protein: CSARGTGGFRNSPLHF.

This clonotype showed up many times. DNA of the CDR3: TGTGCCAGCAGTTTTAGGGTCAGCTATGGCTACACCTTC. Its protein is CASSFRVSYGYTF. The chain uses TRBV12-3 or TRBV12-4 and TRBJ1-2; D remains ambiguous. Deletions cut 3 bases from V and 4 bases from J, with 9 bases between. This CDR3 comprises 13 residues.

This clonotype has a handful of counts. The J gene is TRBJ2-7, the V gene TRBV20-1; TRBD2 matches at 13 bases. CDR3 length: 17 residues. V gave up 5 bases and J gave up 2 bases; unmatched junction bases: 12. Germline CDR1 reads DFQATT; CDR2 reads SNEGSKA (reference sequence). CDR3 DNA sequence: TGCAGTGCTGACTATGGGACTAGCGGGACGACCCCCTACGAGCAGTACTTC. It encodes CSADYGTSGTTPYEQYF.

V usage is TRBV7-8 and J usage is TRBJ2-1, with TRBD2 as a possible D gene (5 bases). There are 12 residues in the CDR3. CDR1 and CDR2 (germline): SGHVS, FQNEAQ. V was pared by 4 bases and J by 11 bases, with 12 bases between. The CDR3 reads CASSSNSAQQFF. The DNA for the CDR3 is TGTGCCAGCAGCTCGAATAGCGCCCAGCAGTTCTTC.

J is TRBJ2-1 and V is TRBV7-2, with 7 bases fitting TRBD2. Trimming took 1 base from V and 6 from J; bases not matched to a gene: 18. The germline gives CDR1 SGHTA, CDR2 FQGNSA. The CDR3 consists of 19 residues. CDR3 bases: TGTGCCAGCAGCTTAGAGCCAGCGGGATCTGTTTGGGTCGGCAATGAGCAGTTCTTC. This translates into CASSLEPAGSVWVGNEQFF.

This clonotype was recorded once. The gene calls are TRBV6-6 and TRBJ2-1; TRBD1 agrees at 7 bases. The CDR3 has 13 amino acids. The V gene's germline CDR1 is MNHNY and CDR2 SVGAGI (reference sequence). V shed 5 bases, J shed 5 bases, and the junction held 3 bases outside the gene matches. CDR3 sequence reads: CASSRTGHNEQFF. CDR3 DNA sequence: TGTGCCAGCAGTAGGACAGGACACAATGAGCAGTTCTTC.

The gene calls are TRBV19 and TRBJ2-1; no firm D call. Trimming took 1 base from V and 1 from J, leaving 5 bases between them. This CDR3 has 14 residues. From germline, CDR1 is LNHDA and CDR2 SQIVND (reference sequence). The CDR3 DNA reads as TGTGCCAGTAGTATAGTCGGTTCCTACAATGAGCAGTTCTTC. It specifies CASSIVGSYNEQFF. Filled out from reference TRBV19 and TRBJ2-1, the complete variable domain reads DGGITQSPKYLFRKEGQNVTLSCEQNLNHDAMYWYRQDPGQGLRLIYYSQIVNDFQKGDIAEGYSVSREKKESFPLTVTSAQKNPTAFYLCASSIVGSYNEQFFGPGTRLTVL.

This chain connects TRBV10-1 to TRBJ2-7; D gene uncertain. This CDR3 has 13 amino acids. The V gene's germline CDR1 is WNHNN and CDR2 SYGVQD (reference sequence). The V gene lost 0 bases and the J gene lost 2 bases, with 5 bases spanning the gap. In DNA form, the CDR3 reads TGCGCCAGCAGTGAGTCCTCAGCCTACGAGCAGTACTTC. Its protein product is CASSESSAYEQYF.

The V call is TRBV5-1, the J call TRBJ2-7; a weak D match, TRBD1 (5 bases). CDR1 is SGHRS and CDR2 is YFSETQ in the germline V gene. V was trimmed by 5 bases and J by 6 bases, leaving 18 bases between them. CDR3 size: 14 residues. CDR3 DNA sequence: TGCGCCAGCAGGTCCACGCTCCCTCAGGGCGAGCAGTACTTC. It yields the protein CASRSTLPQGEQYF.

Only a few counts were recorded for this clonotype. The genes are TRBV2 and TRBJ2-1; D possibly corresponds to TRBD2 (6 bases). Germline V gene data show CDR1 as SNHLY and CDR2 as FYNNEI. The length of the CDR3 is 14 residues. V shed 8 bases and J shed 6 bases, with 17 bases lying between them. The CDR3 reads CASVGLPPPNEQFF. In DNA form, the CDR3 reads TGTGCCAGCGTTGGACTACCGCCCCCCAATGAGCAGTTCTTC.

The chain's CDR3 is CASSQDDEAGPYEQYF. CDR3 DNA sequence: TGTGCCAGCAGCCAAGATGATGAAGCGGGTCCCTACGAGCAGTACTTC. The V gene is TRBV4-2, the J gene TRBJ2-7; D is possibly TRBD2 (6 bases). CDR1 is LGHNA, CDR2 YNFKEQ, per germline. The CDR3 loop spans 16 amino acids. V dropped 0 bases and J dropped 2 bases, with 14 bases sitting between them.

This clonotype was detected only a few times. The chain recombines TRBV18 with TRBJ2-5; 9 bases map to TRBD2. V shed 2 bases and J 1 base; nucleotides not matched to a gene: 2. The CDR3 covers 15 residues. The germline CDR1 and CDR2 sequences are KGHSH and LQKENI. The CDR3 bases are TGTGCCAGCTCACCAGGCGGGAGGGTCCAAGAGACCCAGTACTTC. Translating it yields CASSPGGRVQETQYF.

The CDR3 sequence: CSALMGGGIKNIQYF. DNA for the CDR3: TGCAGTGCACTCATGGGGGGAGGAATCAAAAACATTCAGTACTTC. This rearrangement joins TRBV20-1 to TRBJ2-4; a weak D match, TRBD2 (6 bases). The CDR3 length is 15 residues. V was pared by 6 bases and J by 3 bases, with 18 bases between. CDR1 and CDR2 from the germline V gene are DFQATT and SNEGSKA (reference sequence).

This clonotype was detected only a few times. The chain links TRBV4-3 to TRBJ2-1; D is ambiguous. V dropped 0 bases and J dropped 7 bases, with 7 bases sitting between them. CDR3 size: 13 residues. Germline values: CDR1 LGHNA, CDR2 YSLEER. The CDR3 loop is CASSQEILNEQFF. The CDR3 DNA follows: TGCGCCAGCAGCCAAGAAATTCTTAATGAGCAGTTCTTC.

The chain has TRBV19 and TRBJ2-7; D not certain. The germline gives CDR1 LNHDA, CDR2 SQIVND (reference sequence). Trimming removed 2 bases from V and 4 bases from J, with 9 bases in between. The CDR3 sequence is 13 residues long. As DNA, the CDR3 is TGTGCCAGTAGTATATCTGATGGGTACGAGCAGTACTTC. This translates into CASSISDGYEQYF.

The V and J genes are TRBV15 and TRBJ1-1, with no clear D. The germline V gene encodes CDR1 LNHNV and CDR2 YYDKDF (reference sequence). The CDR3 covers 16 residues. V was cut by 2 bases and J by 0 bases, with 13 bases left in between. DNA of the CDR3: TGTGCCACCAGCAGACCTCTCACGGGCGTGAACACTGAAGCTTTCTTT. Amino acid sequence: CATSRPLTGVNTEAFF.

This clonotype was counted only a few times. The chain links TRBV20-1 to TRBJ2-1, with 9 bases fitting TRBD2. Looked up from germline, CDR1 is DFQATT and CDR2 is SNEGSKA (reference sequence). The CDR3 is 17 residues long. J gave up 5 bases and V 6 bases, and 17 bases lay outside the gene matches. The CDR3 DNA is TGCAGTGCCCCGACTAGCGGCACCTTCCAAGGGAACAATGAGCAGTTCTTC. Translating gives CSAPTSGTFQGNNEQFF.

The rearrangement joins TRBV11-3 to TRBJ2-7; D gene uncertain. The length of the CDR3 is 14 residues. Per the germline V gene, CDR1 is SGHNT and CDR2 is YENEEA. V gave up 0 bases and J gave up 1 base, with 7 bases separating them. CDR3 nucleotides: TGTGCCAGCAGCTTAGATAGTAGATCCTACGAGCAGTACTTC. It yields the protein CASSLDSRSYEQYF.